The clone carrying this TCR beta chain has a single count. Trimming removed 2 bases from V and 4 bases from J, with 10 bases in between. CDR1 and CDR2 (germline): SGHDT, YYEEEE. This CDR3 has 13 residues. The data originate from a study of shared clonotypes between healthy human individuals. The wider study: Ranging from 18 to 49 in age, donors were a couple of women and three men.

The investigators split CD4+ cells into a CD45RA+ naive subset and a CD45RA-negative memory subset. Sequencing was performed with immunoSEQ multiplex PCR; in TCRdb, only in-frame clones are kept and a portion is missing. The repertoire holds a few hundred thousand clones, about 96% seen once, with 0.057% in the top ten. The receptor comes from a young woman in good health. The sample consisted of naive CD4+ T cells sorted from blood. The subset denotes: CD45RA+ positively selected. V gene TRBV5-6 combines with J gene TRBJ2-7, with D tentatively TRBD1 or TRBD2 (6 bases each). The CDR3 sequence: CASSFGGQYEQYF. The DNA for the CDR3 is TGTGCCAGCAGCTTTGGGGGGCAGTACGAGCAGTACTTC.